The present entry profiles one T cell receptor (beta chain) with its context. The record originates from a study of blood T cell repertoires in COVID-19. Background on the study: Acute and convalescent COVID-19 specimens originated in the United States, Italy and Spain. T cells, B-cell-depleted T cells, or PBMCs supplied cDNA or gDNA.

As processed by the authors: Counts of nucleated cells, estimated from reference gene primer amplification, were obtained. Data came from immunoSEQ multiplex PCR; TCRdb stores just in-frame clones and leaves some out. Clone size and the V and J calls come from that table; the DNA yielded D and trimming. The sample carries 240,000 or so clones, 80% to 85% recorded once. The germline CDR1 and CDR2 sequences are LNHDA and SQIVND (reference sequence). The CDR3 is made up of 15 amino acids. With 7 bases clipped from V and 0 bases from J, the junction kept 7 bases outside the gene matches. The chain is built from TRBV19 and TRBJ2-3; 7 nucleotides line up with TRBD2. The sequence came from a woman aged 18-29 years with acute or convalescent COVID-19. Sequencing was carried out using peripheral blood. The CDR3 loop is CASTSGTISTDTQYF. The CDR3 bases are TGTGCCAGTACCTCCGGGACTATAAGCACAGATACGCAGTATTTT.